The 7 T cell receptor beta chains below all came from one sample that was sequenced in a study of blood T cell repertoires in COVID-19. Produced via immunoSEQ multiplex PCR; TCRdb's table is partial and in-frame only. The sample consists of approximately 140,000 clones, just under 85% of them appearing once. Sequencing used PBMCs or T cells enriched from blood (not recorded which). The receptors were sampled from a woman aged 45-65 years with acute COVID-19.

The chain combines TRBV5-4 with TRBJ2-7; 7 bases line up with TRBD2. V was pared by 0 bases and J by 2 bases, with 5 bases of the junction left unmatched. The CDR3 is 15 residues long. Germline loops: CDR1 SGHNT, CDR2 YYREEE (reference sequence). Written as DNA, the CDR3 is TGTGCCAGCAGCTTGGGGGCGGGAGCTACCTACGAGCAGTACTTC. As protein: CASSLGAGATYEQYF.

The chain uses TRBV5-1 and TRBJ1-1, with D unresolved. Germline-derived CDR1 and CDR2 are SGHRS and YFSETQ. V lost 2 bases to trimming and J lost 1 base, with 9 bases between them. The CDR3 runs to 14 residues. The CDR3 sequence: CASSFYGQNTEAFF. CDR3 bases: TGCGCCAGCAGCTTCTATGGGCAGAACACTGAAGCTTTCTTT.

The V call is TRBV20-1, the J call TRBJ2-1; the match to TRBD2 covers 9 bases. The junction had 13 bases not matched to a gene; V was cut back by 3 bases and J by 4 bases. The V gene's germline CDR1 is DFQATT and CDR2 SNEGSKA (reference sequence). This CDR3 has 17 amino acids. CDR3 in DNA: TGCAGTGCTAGTCTCGTGAGGGGCGGGAGGGGATACAATGAGCAGTTCTTC. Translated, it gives CSASLVRGGRGYNEQFF.

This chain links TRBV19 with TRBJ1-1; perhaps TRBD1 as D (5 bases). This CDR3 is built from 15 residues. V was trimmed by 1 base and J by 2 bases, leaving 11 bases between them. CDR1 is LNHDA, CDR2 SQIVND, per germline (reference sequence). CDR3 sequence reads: CASSIVGGVNTEAFF. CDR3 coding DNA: TGTGCCAGTAGTATAGTCGGGGGGGTTAACACTGAAGCTTTCTTT. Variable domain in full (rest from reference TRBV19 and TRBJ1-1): DGGITQSPKYLFRKEGQNVTLSCEQNLNHDAMYWYRQDPGQGLRLIYYSQIVNDFQKGDIAEGYSVSREKKESFPLTVTSAQKNPTAFYLCASSIVGGVNTEAFFGQGTRLTVV.

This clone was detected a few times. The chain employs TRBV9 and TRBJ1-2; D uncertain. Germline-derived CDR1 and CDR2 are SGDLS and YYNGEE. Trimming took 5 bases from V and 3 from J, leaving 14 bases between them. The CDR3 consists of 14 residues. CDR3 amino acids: CASSGRKRHYGYTF. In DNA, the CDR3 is TGTGCCAGCAGTGGTAGGAAGAGGCACTATGGCTACACCTTC.

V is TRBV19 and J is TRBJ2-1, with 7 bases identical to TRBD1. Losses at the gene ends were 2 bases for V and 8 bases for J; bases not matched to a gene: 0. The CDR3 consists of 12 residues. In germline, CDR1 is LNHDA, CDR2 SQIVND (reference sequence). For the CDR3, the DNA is TGTGCCAGTAGTATAAGGGGGCATGAGCAGTTCTTC. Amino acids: CASSIRGHEQFF.

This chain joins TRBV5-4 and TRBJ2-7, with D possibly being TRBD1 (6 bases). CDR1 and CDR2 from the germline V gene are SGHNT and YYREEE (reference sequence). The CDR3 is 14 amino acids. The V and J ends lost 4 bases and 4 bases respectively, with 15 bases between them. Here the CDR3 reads CASSPAPGVYEQYF. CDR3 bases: TGTGCCAGCAGCCCGGCCCCAGGGGTATACGAGCAGTACTTC.